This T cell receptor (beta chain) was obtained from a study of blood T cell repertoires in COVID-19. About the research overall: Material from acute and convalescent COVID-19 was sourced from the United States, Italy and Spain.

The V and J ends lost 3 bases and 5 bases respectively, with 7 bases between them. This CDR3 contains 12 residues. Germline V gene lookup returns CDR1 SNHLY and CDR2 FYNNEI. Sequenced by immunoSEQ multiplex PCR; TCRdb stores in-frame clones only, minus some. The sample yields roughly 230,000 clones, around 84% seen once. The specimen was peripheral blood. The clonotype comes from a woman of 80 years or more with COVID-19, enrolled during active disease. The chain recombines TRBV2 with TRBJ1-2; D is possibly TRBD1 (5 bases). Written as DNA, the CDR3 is TGTGCCAGCAGTGAGAGGACATATGGCTACACCTTC. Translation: CASSERTYGYTF. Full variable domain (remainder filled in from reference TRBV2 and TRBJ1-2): EPEVTQTPSHQVTQMGQEVILRCVPISNHLYFYWYRQILGQKVEFLVSFYNNEISEKSEIFDDQFSVERPDGSNFTLKIRSTKLEDSAMYFCASSERTYGYTFGSGTRLTVV.